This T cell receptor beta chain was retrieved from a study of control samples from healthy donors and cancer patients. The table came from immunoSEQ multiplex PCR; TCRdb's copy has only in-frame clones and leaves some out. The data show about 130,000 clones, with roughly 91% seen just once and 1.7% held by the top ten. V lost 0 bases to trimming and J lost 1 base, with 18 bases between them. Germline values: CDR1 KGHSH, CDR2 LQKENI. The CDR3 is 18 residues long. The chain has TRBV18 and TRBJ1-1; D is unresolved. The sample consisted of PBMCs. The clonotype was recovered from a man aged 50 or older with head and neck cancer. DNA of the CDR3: TGTGCCAGCTCACCACCGTGGACCTTTCAAAGGGCGAACACTGAAGCTTTCTTT. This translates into CASSPPWTFQRANTEAFF. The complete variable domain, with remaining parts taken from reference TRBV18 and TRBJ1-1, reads NAGVMQNPRHLVRRRGQEARLRCSPMKGHSHVYWYRQLPEEGLKFMVYLQKENIIDESGMPKERFSAEFPKEGPSILRIQQVVRGDSAAYFCASSPPWTFQRANTEAFFGQGTRLTVV.